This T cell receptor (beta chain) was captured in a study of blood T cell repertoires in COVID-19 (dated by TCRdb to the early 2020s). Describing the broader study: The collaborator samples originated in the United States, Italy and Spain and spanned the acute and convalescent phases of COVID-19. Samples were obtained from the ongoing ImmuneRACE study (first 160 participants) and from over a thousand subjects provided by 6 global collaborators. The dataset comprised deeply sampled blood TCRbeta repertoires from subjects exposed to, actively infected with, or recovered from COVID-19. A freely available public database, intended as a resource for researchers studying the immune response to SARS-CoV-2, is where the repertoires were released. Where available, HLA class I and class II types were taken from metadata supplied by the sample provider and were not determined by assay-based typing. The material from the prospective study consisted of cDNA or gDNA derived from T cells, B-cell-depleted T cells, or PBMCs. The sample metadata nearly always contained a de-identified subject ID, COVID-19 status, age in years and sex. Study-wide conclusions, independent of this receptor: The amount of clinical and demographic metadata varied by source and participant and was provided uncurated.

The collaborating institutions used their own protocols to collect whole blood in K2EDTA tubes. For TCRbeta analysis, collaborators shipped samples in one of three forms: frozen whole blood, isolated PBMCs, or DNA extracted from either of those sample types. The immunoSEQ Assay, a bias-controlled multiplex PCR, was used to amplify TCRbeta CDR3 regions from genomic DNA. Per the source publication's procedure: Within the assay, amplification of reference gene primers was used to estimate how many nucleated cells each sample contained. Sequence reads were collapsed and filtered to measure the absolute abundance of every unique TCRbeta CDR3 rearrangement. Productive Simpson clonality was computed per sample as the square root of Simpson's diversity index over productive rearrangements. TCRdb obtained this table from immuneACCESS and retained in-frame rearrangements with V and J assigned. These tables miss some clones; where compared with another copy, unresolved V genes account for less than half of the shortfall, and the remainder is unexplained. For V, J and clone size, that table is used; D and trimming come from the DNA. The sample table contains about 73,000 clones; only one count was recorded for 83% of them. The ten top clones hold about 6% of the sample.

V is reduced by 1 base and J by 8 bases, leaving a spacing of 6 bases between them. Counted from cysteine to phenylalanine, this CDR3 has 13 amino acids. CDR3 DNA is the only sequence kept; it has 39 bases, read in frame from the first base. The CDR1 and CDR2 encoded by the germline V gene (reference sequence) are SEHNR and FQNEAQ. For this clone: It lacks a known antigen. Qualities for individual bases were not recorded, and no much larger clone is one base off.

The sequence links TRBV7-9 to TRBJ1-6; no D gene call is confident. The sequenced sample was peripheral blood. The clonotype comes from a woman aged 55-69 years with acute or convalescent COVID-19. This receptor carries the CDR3 CASSLEGDSPLHF. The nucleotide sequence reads TGTGCCAGCAGCTTAGAGGGAGATTCACCCCTCCACTTT.